This T cell receptor (beta chain) was recovered during a study of blood T cell repertoires in COVID-19. Turning to the study itself: The United States, Italy and Spain supplied acute and convalescent COVID-19 samples. The analysed material was cDNA or gDNA that came from T cells, B-cell-depleted T cells, or PBMCs.

Original processing methods: Nucleated cell counts were estimated from reference gene primer amplification. Measured with immunoSEQ multiplex PCR; TCRdb has only the in-frame clones, and not every one. V and J calls and clone size are as listed in that table; D and trimming were resolved from the DNA. This sample has some 150,000 clones; approximately 86% occur once, and the top ten carry around 6.5%. Unmatched junction bases numbered 8, after V lost 1 base and J lost 6 bases. The CDR3 is 15 amino acids. Germline V lookup: CDR1 MNHEY, CDR2 SMNVEV (reference sequence). The chain links TRBV27 to TRBJ1-1; 7 bases are a match to TRBD1. The specimen sequenced was peripheral blood. The TCR was taken from an elderly woman in a cohort sampled during active or convalescent COVID-19. CDR3: CASSLWAGGSPEAFF. CDR3 nucleotides: TGTGCCAGCAGTTTATGGGCAGGGGGTTCCCCTGAAGCTTTCTTT.